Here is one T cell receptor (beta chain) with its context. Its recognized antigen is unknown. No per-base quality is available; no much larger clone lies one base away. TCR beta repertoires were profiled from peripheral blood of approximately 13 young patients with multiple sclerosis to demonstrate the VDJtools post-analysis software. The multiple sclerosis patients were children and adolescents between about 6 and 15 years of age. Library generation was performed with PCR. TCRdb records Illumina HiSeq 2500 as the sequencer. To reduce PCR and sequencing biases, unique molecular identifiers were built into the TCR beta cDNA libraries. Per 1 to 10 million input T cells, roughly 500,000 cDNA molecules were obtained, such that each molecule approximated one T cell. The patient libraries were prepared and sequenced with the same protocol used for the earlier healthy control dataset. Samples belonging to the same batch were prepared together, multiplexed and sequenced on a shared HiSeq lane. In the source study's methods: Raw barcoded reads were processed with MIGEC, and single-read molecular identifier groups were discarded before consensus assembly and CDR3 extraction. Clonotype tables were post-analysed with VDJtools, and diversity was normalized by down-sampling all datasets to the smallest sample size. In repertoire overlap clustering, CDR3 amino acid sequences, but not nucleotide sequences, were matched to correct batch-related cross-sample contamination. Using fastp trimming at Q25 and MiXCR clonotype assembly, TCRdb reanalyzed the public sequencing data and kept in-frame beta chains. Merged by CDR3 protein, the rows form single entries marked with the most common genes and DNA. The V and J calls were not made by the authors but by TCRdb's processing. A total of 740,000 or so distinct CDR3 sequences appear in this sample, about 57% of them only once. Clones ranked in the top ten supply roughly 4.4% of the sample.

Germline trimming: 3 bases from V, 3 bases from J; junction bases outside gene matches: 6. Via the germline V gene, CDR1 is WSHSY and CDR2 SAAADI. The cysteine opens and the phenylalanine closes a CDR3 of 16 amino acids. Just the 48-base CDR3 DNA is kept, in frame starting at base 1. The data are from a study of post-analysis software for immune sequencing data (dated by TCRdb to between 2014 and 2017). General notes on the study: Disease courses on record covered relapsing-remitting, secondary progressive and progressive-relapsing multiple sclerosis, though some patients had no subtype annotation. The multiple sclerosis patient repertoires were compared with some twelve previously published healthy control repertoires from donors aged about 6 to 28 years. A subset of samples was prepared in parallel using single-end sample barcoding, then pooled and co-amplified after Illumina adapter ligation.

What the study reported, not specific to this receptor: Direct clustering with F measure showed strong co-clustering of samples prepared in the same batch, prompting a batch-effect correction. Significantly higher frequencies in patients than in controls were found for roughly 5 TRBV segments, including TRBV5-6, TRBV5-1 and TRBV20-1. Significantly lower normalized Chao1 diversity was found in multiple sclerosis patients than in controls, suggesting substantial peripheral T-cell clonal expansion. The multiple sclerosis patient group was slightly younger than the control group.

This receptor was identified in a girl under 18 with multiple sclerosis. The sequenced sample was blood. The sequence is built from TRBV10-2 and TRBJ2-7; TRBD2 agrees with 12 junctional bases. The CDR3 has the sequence CASSELAGGNIYEQYF. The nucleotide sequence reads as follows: TGCGCCAGCAGTGAACTAGCGGGGGGTAATATCTACGAGCAGTACTTC.